Listed below are T cell receptor beta chains from one sample, sequenced in a study of cytomegalovirus exposure and HLA in healthy donors. Here immunoSEQ multiplex PCR was the method, and the copy in TCRdb shows in-frame clones only, minus some. This sample has under 140,000 clones, with 76% found just once. What was sequenced was PBMCs. Every receptor here comes from a man aged 30 to 45 in good health and CMV-seropositive. The CDR3 runs from the conserved cysteine through the conserved F or W. A D gene is named only where the DNA matches it firmly. Size is stated for part of the rows, as once, few or many counts, or as a class when the clone is expanded.

TRBD1 13 TRBJ1-1 - TRBV5-1 TGCGCCAGCAGCCCGCAAGGGACAGGTGAAGCTTTCTTT CASSPQGTGEAFF
- 14 TRBJ1-2 few TRBV10-3 TGTGCCATCAGTGAGTCCCTAGGGGAATATGGCTACACCTTC CAISESLGEYGYTF
TRBD1 17 TRBJ2-5 - TRBV18 TGTGCCAGCTCACCACAAGGAACCGGGACAGGACAAGAGACCCAGTACTTC CASSPQGTGTGQETQYF
- 22 TRBJ1-5 - TRBV28 TGTGCCAGCAGGGGAACAGGTGCTTTCAGTCTCCAACCACTTTTAAGCAATCAGCCCCAGCATTTT CASRGTGAFSLQPLLSNQPQHF
- 11 TRBJ2-7 - TRBV28 TGTGCCAGCAGTTTCGGGGTCGAGCAGTACTTC CASSFGVEQYF
- 17 TRBJ2-5 - TRBV7-6 TGTGCCAGCAGCTTAGATGTGGGTAGCGGTTTCGGGGAGACCCAGTACTTC CASSLDVGSGFGETQYF
TRBD1 14 TRBJ2-7 - TRBV5-1 TGCGCCAGCAGCTCCGACCCCGACAGGGGCGAGCAGTACTTC CASSSDPDRGEQYF
TRBD1 16 TRBJ2-1 - TRBV4-2 TGTGCCAGCAGCCCAAGAATCGGACAGGGGTACAATGAGCAGTTCTTC CASSPRIGQGYNEQFF
- 15 TRBJ1-6 - TRBV30 TGTGCCTGGGCACCAGGGCAGGTCGGTAATTCACCCCTCCACTTT CAWAPGQVGNSPLHF
TRBD1 17 TRBJ2-7 - TRBV4-3 TGCGCCAGCAGCCAAGATGTGCCCGGGACAGGGGGCTACGAGCAGTACTTC CASSQDVPGTGGYEQYF
TRBD1 15 TRBJ1-2 - TRBV28 TGTGCCAGCAGTTTATGGGGTAGGGACAGGGGTGGCTACACCTTC CASSLWGRDRGGYTF
TRBD1 17 TRBJ2-6 few TRBV13 TGTGCCAGCAGCCCCGGGACAGGCATCTCTGGGGCCAACGTCCTGACTTTC CASSPGTGISGANVLTF
TRBD1 13 TRBJ2-7 - TRBV30 TGTGCCTGGAGTCTGGACAGGGGAGACGAGCAGTACTTC CAWSLDRGDEQYF
- 12 TRBJ2-2 - TRBV7-9 TGTGCCAGCAGCTTAGGGGCAGGGGAGCTGTTTTTT CASSLGAGELFF
- 13 TRBJ2-2 few TRBV6-4 TGTGCCAGCAGTTTGACAGTCACCGGGGAGCTGTTTTTT CASSLTVTGELFF
- 17 TRBJ1-5 few TRBV4-2 TGTGCCAGCAGCCAAGATCTTATCGGGGGAGGCAATCAGCCCCAGCATTTT CASSQDLIGGGNQPQHF
- 14 TRBJ2-7 - TRBV30 TGTGCCTGGAGCCCCAGGGGGGCAGTCGAAGAGCAGTACTTC CAWSPRGAVEEQYF
TRBD1 16 TRBJ1-3 few TRBV28 TGTGCCAGCAGTTTCTCTGACAGGGGCTCTGGAAACACCATATATTTT CASSFSDRGSGNTIYF
- 15 TRBJ1-6 few TRBV30 TGTGCCTGGAGTGCGTTGGAGGATCATAATTCACCCCTCCACTTT CAWSALEDHNSPLHF
TRBD2 15 TRBJ2-1 once TRBV9 TGTGCCAGCAGTCCTAGCGGGGGGCTCTACAATGAGCAGTTCTTC CASSPSGGLYNEQFF
TRBD2 16 TRBJ2-5 - TRBV28 TGTGCCAGCAGTTCCCGACTAGCGGGGGGTCGGGAGACCCAGTACTTC CASSSRLAGGRETQYF
- 12 TRBJ2-7 - TRBV6-6 TGTGCCAGCAGCCTTACAGCCTACGAGCAGTACTTC CASSLTAYEQYF
TRBD1 16 TRBJ1-2 - TRBV5-4 TGTGCCAGCAGCCGAGGGACAGGGAGCGGTATGTTCGGCTACACCTTC CASSRGTGSGMFGYTF
TRBD2 15 TRBJ2-5 - TRBV9 TGTGCCAGCAGCGCAGCGGGGGGCTTTGGAGAGACCCAGTACTTC CASSAAGGFGETQYF
TRBD1 16 TRBJ2-1 - TRBV4-2 TGTGCCAGCAGCCAAGATCCAGGGACAGGGGTGGGTGAGCAGTTCTTC CASSQDPGTGVGEQFF
TRBD1 15 TRBJ2-7 - TRBV6-5 TGTGCCAGCAGTCCATGGACAGGGGGCGTCTACGAGCAGTACTTC CASSPWTGGVYEQYF
- 18 TRBJ1-6 - TRBV27 TGTGCCAGCAGTTATCGGGTAGGGGCAAGCTCCTATAATTCACCCCTCCACTTT CASSYRVGASSYNSPLHF
- 17 TRBJ1-6 few TRBV2 TGTGCCAGCAGTGACAATTCTTTCCAGGGAAGTAATTCACCCCTCCACTTT CASSDNSFQGSNSPLHF
- 13 TRBJ2-5 - TRBV7-2 TGTGCCAGCAGCTTAGCCGTCCAAGAGACCCAGTACTTC CASSLAVQETQYF
TRBD2 16 TRBJ2-1 - TRBV7-2 TGTGCCAGCAGCCCAAGCGGGGGGCCAGATTGGAATGAGCAGTTCTTC CASSPSGGPDWNEQFF
- 16 TRBJ1-5 - TRBV13 TGTGCCAGCAGCTTAGGCCCCGCAGGGCCAAGTCAGCCCCAGCATTTT CASSLGPAGPSQPQHF
TRBD2 16 TRBJ2-3 - TRBV9 TGTGCCAGCAGCGTAGGACTAGCGAGCGACACAGATACGCAGTATTTT CASSVGLASDTDTQYF
- 15 TRBJ1-5 - TRBV4-3 TGCGCCAGCAGCCAAGAGTACGGGGGCAATCAGCCCCAGCATTTT CASSQEYGGNQPQHF
- 15 TRBJ2-7 - TRBV5-6 TGTGCCAGCAGCTTGCAAAGAGGGGGTTCCTACGAGCAGTACTTC CASSLQRGGSYEQYF
TRBD1 18 TRBJ1-2 - TRBV7-9 TGTTCCAGCAGCGTCCGGGACAGGGGGTCCCCCCTTAACTATGGCTACACCTTC CSSSVRDRGSPLNYGYTF
- 14 TRBJ1-1 few TRBV4-3 TGCGCCAGCAGCCGCCCGGGGTATTTTGGTGAAGCTTTCTTT CASSRPGYFGEAFF
TRBD1 13 TRBJ2-3 - TRBV10-3 TGTGCCACCCGGGACAGTAGCACAGATACGCAGTATTTT CATRDSSTDTQYF
TRBD1 15 TRBJ2-2 - TRBV10-3 TGTGCCATCAGGGGGGACAGGGAATTAACCGGGGAGCTGTTTTTT CAIRGDRELTGELFF
TRBD1 13 TRBJ1-4 - TRBV2 TGTGCCAGCTTAAGGGGGCGCCATGAAAAACTGTTTTTT CASLRGRHEKLFF
- 11 TRBJ2-1 - TRBV20-1 TGCAGTGCTAGGACAGACAATGAGCAGTTCTTC CSARTDNEQFF
- 12 TRBJ2-7 - TRBV25-1 TGTGCCAGCAGTGTTAGATTACACGAGCAGTACTTC CASSVRLHEQYF
TRBD2 15 TRBJ2-5 - TRBV5-1 TGCGCCAGCAGCCTCAAACTAGCGGGGGGTGAGACCCAGTACTTC CASSLKLAGGETQYF
- 13 TRBJ2-3 - TRBV27 TGTGCCAGCAGCCCCCGCCTCGGGAATACGCAGTATTTT CASSPRLGNTQYF
- 15 TRBJ1-3 - TRBV7-6 TGTGCCAGCAGCTTCGACACCAACTCTGGAAACACCATATATTTT CASSFDTNSGNTIYF
TRBD1 18 TRBJ2-7 - TRBV14 TGTACACAGCAGTGTGAACGACAGGGCGCCACCCTCAACTACGAGCAGTACTTC CTQQCERQGATLNYEQYF
TRBD1 13 TRBJ2-7 - TRBV5-4 TGTGCCAGCAGCATTGGACAGGCCTACGAGCAGTACTTC CASSIGQAYEQYF
- 15 TRBJ2-7 - TRBV11-2 TGTGCCAGCAGCTTAACCCTGGAGGAGCACTACGAGCAGTACTTC CASSLTLEEHYEQYF
- 13 TRBJ2-2 - TRBV11-3 TGTGCCAGCAGTACAGGGAACACCGGGGAGCTGTTTTTT CASSTGNTGELFF
TRBD2 16 TRBJ2-1 - TRBV12-5 TGTGCTAGTATCCCACCAGCGGGGGGGCCGGGGAATGAGCAGTTCTTC CASIPPAGGPGNEQFF
- 16 TRBJ1-6 - TRBV19 TGTGCCAGTAGTATGCTGCCCCAGGGGCCCAATTCACCCCTCCACTTT CASSMLPQGPNSPLHF
- 15 TRBJ1-6 few TRBV28 TGTGCCAGCAGTCCCTCGTTCGCGGCTAATTCACCCCTCCACTTT CASSPSFAANSPLHF
TRBD1 14 TRBJ1-5 - TRBV28 TGTGCCAGCAGGCAACAGGGGCTTGATCAGCCCCAGCATTTT CASRQQGLDQPQHF
- 13 TRBJ2-2 - TRBV19 TGTGCCAGTAACGCACAGTTCACCGGGGAGCTGTTTTTT CASNAQFTGELFF
TRBD1 16 TRBJ1-5 - TRBV30 TGTGCCTGGAGTGCCCGGACAGGAATAGCAGGAGGGCCCCAGCATTTT CAWSARTGIAGGPQHF
TRBD2 18 TRBJ2-5 - TRBV7-6 TGTGCCAGCAGCCCTCTTGGGGGGCGCGGGGGGCCTCAAGAGACCCAGTACTTC CASSPLGGRGGPQETQYF
TRBD1 15 TRBJ1-6 - TRBV28 TGTGCCAGCAGTCCAGGGGGCGCGAGGGGTCGACCCCTCCACTTT CASSPGGARGRPLHF